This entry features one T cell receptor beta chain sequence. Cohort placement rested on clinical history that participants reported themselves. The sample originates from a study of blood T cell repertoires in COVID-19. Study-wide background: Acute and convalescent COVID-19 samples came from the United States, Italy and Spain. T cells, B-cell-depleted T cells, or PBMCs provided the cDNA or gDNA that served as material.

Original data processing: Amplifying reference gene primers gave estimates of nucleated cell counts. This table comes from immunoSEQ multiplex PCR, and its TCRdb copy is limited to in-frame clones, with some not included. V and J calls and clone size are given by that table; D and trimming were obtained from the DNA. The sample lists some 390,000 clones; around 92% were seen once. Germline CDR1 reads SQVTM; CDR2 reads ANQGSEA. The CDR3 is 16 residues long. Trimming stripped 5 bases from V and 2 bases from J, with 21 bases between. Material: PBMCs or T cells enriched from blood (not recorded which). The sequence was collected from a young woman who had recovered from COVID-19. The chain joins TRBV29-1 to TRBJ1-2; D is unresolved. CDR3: CSVRSTVLFENYGYTF. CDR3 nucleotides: TGCAGCGTTAGGTCTACAGTGCTGTTTGAGAACTATGGCTACACCTTC.